Given below is one T cell receptor (beta chain) in context. These data are taken from a study of blood T cell repertoires in COVID-19. Data came from immunoSEQ multiplex PCR; TCRdb stores just in-frame clones and leaves some out. This table holds 490,000 or so clones, more than 85% found once. Participant age was roughly 18 to 89 years, and participants resided in roughly 24 US areas. Clinical history as reported by participants underpinned cohort assignment. The source of this sequence is a woman aged 60-75 years who had recovered from COVID-19. Sequencing was done on a sample of PBMCs or T cells enriched from blood (not recorded which).

CDR3 residues: CASSPPFRTDTQYF. The CDR3 DNA is TGTGCCAGCTCACCCCCGTTCCGTACAGATACGCAGTATTTT. The rearrangement uses TRBV18 and TRBJ2-3; D is ambiguous. The CDR3 is made up of 14 amino acids. The germline CDR1 and CDR2 sequences are KGHSH and LQKENI. Trimming cost V 3 bases and J 3 bases, with 10 bases left between them.